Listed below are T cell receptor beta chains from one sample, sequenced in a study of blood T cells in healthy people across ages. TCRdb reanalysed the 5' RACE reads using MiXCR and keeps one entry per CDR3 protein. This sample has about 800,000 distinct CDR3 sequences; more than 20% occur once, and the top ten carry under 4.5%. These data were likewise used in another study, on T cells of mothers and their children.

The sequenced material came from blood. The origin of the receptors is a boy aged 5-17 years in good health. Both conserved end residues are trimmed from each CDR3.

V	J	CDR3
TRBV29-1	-	SVEGLAGTYEQF
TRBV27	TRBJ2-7	ASSRDREDYEQY
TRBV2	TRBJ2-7	ASRRTTYEQY
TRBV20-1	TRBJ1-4	SAQKGGPNEKLF
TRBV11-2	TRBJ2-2	ASSFGDRGRPGELF
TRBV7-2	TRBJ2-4	ASSTDTGMDIQY
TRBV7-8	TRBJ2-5	ASSPVVDQETQY
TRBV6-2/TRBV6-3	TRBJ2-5	ASGDSLWEQY
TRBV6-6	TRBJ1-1	ASSPNDRIGPEAF
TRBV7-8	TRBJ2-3	ASSLGYSGGDTDTQY
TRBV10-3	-	AISSGSNFFYEQY
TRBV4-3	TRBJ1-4	ASSHGMTGGIATNEKLF
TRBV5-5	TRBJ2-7	ASSQRTGLSEQY
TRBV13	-	ASSDSRGKNYEQY
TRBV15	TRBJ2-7	ATARTSAEQY
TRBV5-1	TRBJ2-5	ASSLGRIQETQY
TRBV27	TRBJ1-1	ASSLQGAPVRAF
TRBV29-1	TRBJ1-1	SVRGGTEAF
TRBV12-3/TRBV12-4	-	ASSQTRDGSYEQY
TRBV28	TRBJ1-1	ASRLGGENTEAF